Listed here are 30 T cell receptor beta chains from one sample, sequenced in a study of regulatory T cells in long-lasting Graves disease. CDR3-region Arm-PCR and iRepertoire HTBI primers produced the TCR beta libraries. MiXCR was run by TCRdb on the multiplex PCR reads, yielding one entry per CDR3 protein. This sample has around 460,000 distinct CDR3 sequences, with about 15% found just once. Time point here: newly diagnosed GD, antithyroid drugs for less than 3 months. Construction of the TCR library relied on RNA isolated from PBMCs. Separately, the same data were catalogued under a study of T cells in Graves' hyperthyroidism and ophthalmopathy.

The source material was peripheral blood mononuclear cells (PBMCs), sampled at new diagnosis, from a patient treated with antithyroid drugs. These receptors all stem from a woman in her 50s with Graves disease.

The chain couples TRBV30 to TRBJ2-1, with 8 bases identical to TRBD2. The CDR3 spans 17 residues. Germline V gene data show CDR1 as GTSNPN and CDR2 as SVGIG (reference sequence). V trimming: 3 bases; J trimming: 0 bases; junction bases outside the gene matches: 10. The CDR3 DNA reads TGTGCCTGGAGGCTAGGGAGCGGGAGCGCCTCCTACAATGAGCAGTTCTTC. As protein: CAWRLGSGSASYNEQFF.

This clonotype was found many times. The V gene is TRBV28, the J gene TRBJ2-3, with 10 bases matching TRBD2. CDR3 length: 16 residues. Per germline, CDR1 MDHEN and CDR2 SYDVKM. V dropped 5 bases and J dropped 5; count of bases not matched to a gene: 10. DNA for the CDR3: TGTGCCAGCAGTCCAACTCTAGCGGGAGCGAGAGATACGCAGTATTTT. Its protein product is CASSPTLAGARDTQYF.

This clonotype was detected ten times or more. The chain uses TRBV5-1 and TRBJ2-7; D might be TRBD2 (6 bases). The V end lost 4 bases, the J end lost 0 bases, and 20 bases lay between the germline ends. The germline V gene has CDR1 SGHRS and CDR2 YFSETQ. The CDR3 totals 17 residues. The CDR3 region is CASSQTTGSIDSYEQYF. The CDR3 DNA reads as TGCGCCAGCAGCCAAACAACCGGGAGTATCGACTCCTACGAGCAGTACTTC.

This clonotype was picked up many times. The chain links TRBV20-1 to TRBJ2-7; 7 nucleotides agree with TRBD2. The CDR3 is made up of 14 amino acids. The V gene end was trimmed by 2 bases and the J gene end by 1 base; junction bases not matched to a gene: 5. CDR1 is DFQATT, CDR2 SNEGSKA, per germline (reference sequence). CDR3 in DNA: TGCAGTGCTAGAAGGGAGGGCCATTCCTACGAGCAGTACTTC. Its translation: CSARREGHSYEQYF.

This clonotype was seen ten or more times. The V gene is TRBV5-1, the J gene TRBJ1-1, with 10 positions matching TRBD1. The length of the CDR3 is 15 residues. Germline CDR1 reads SGHRS; CDR2 reads YFSETQ. The junction had 6 bases not matched to a gene; V was cut back by 4 bases and J by 3 bases. The CDR3 DNA sequence: TGCGCCAGCAGCGAAAGACAGGGGGCCGACACTGAAGCTTTCTTT. Translating gives CASSERQGADTEAFF. Full variable domain (missing parts from reference TRBV5-1 and TRBJ1-1): KAGVTQTPRYLIKTRGQQVTLSCSPISGHRSVSWYQQTPGQGLQFLFEYFSETQRNKGNFPGRFSGRQFSNSRSEMNVSTLELGDSALYLCASSERQGADTEAFFGQGTRLTVV.

This clonotype was seen ten or more times. The junction does not match germline at one end; this may be a read error. This chain joins TRBV5-1 and TRBJ2-1, with 9 nucleotides matching TRBD2. The CDR3 sequence is 15 residues long. Germline V gene sequence: CDR1 SGHRS, CDR2 YFSETQ. The CDR3 loop is CASSLAVAGVNEQFF. CDR3 DNA: TGTGCCAGCAGCTTAGCGGTAGCGGGAGTTAATGAGCAGTTCTTC. The entire variable domain, with the rest obtained from reference TRBV5-1 and TRBJ2-1, is as follows: KAGVTQTPRYLIKTRGQQVTLSCSPISGHRSVSWYQQTPGQGLQFLFEYFSETQRNKGNFPGRFSGRQFSNSRSEMNVSTLELGDSALYLCASSLAVAGVNEQFFGPGTRLTVL.

A word on this clonotype: A much larger clone differs from this one at a single base, so this may be a read error. The rearrangement joins TRBV7-9 to TRBJ2-3; TRBD2 matches 10 bases. J gave up 1 base and V 2 bases, and 3 bases lay outside the gene matches. This CDR3 spans 16 amino acids. Per germline, CDR1 SEHNR and CDR2 FQNEAQ (reference sequence). The CDR3 here is CASSLWLAGGTDTQYF. The CDR3 coding sequence is TGTGCCAGCAGCTTATGGCTAGCGGGAGGCACAGATACGCAGTATTTT.

V gene TRBV7-9 combines with J gene TRBJ2-2, with D maybe TRBD2 (6 bases). The CDR3 extends over 17 amino acids. CDR1 is SEHNR, CDR2 FQNEAQ, per germline (reference sequence). The V end lost 2 bases, the J end lost 6 bases, and 19 bases lay between the germline ends. CDR3 nucleotide sequence: TGTGCCAGCAGCTTATCCACGGGACTGACCTTCTCCGGGGAGCTGTTTTTT. It translates to CASSLSTGLTFSGELFF.

This clonotype was observed a few times. The V call is TRBV6-1, the J call TRBJ2-3; D gene unclear. V lost 3 bases to trimming and J lost 2 bases, with 9 bases between them. There are 14 residues in the CDR3. The germline V gene has CDR1 MNHNS and CDR2 SASEGT. The CDR3 loop reads CASSDAGPTDTQYF. CDR3 coding DNA: TGTGCCAGCAGTGACGCAGGACCCACAGATACGCAGTATTTT.

This clonotype was seen repeatedly, ten times or more. The rearrangement links TRBV28 to TRBJ2-7, with TRBD2 identical over 9 bases. The germline gives CDR1 MDHEN, CDR2 SYDVKM. The V and J ends lost 0 bases and 2 bases, in that order; junction bases with no gene match: 2. The CDR3 runs to 15 residues. The CDR3 DNA sequence: TGTGCCAGCAGTTTATGGCCTAGCGGGACCTACGAGCAGTACTTC. Residues: CASSLWPSGTYEQYF.

Note on this clonotype: A much larger clone differs by one base, so this may be a read error. Since no conserved phenylalanine or tryptophan closes the CDR3, a read error is the likely cause. This chain joins TRBV29-1 and TRBJ2-7, with 10 nucleotides matching TRBD1. Germline-derived CDR1 and CDR2 are SQVTM and ANQGSEA. This CDR3 has 14 residues. CDR3 sequence: CSVEGQGGSYEQYS. The CDR3, as DNA: TGCAGCGTGGAAGGACAGGGGGGGTCCTACGAGCAGTACTCC.

This clonotype was detected a few times. J is TRBJ2-1 and V is TRBV18; 7 bases are shared with TRBD1. Looked up from germline, CDR1 is KGHSH and CDR2 is LQKENI. The V and J ends lost 0 bases and 6 bases, in that order; junction bases with no gene match: 8. The CDR3 contains 16 residues. In nucleotides, the CDR3 is TGTGCCAGCTCACCACCCGGGACAGTCACGGGCAATGAGCAGTTCTTC. It codes for CASSPPGTVTGNEQFF.

This clonotype occurred many times. The rearrangement links TRBV29-1 to TRBJ1-2; 7 positions agree with TRBD1. The J segment lost 2 bases and the V segment lost 4 bases, leaving 7 bases of the junction unmatched. CDR3 length: 14 residues. Per germline, CDR1 SQVTM and CDR2 ANQGSEA. CDR3 protein: CSVAGQRRNYGYTF. CDR3 DNA sequence: TGCAGCGTTGCGGGACAGCGACGCAACTATGGCTACACCTTC.

This clonotype has a count of ten or more. J is TRBJ2-1 and V is TRBV20-1; 8 nucleotides line up with TRBD2. V lost 1 base to trimming and J lost 2 bases; unmatched junction nucleotides: 4. The CDR3 totals 15 residues. From germline, CDR1 is DFQATT and CDR2 SNEGSKA (reference sequence). The CDR3 nucleotides are TGCAGTGCTAGAGGCGGACTAGCCCCCTACAATGAGCAGTTCTTC. Translated: CSARGGLAPYNEQFF.

This clonotype has ten or more counts. The V and J genes are TRBV5-6 and TRBJ2-7; 7 bases are shared with TRBD1. Germline V CDR1 and CDR2: SGHDT, YYEEEE. The V and J ends lost 0 bases and 5 bases, in that order; junction bases with no gene match: 5. The CDR3 totals 14 residues. The CDR3 region is CASSLGLTGDEQYF. CDR3 sequence (DNA): TGTGCCAGCAGCTTGGGGTTAACAGGGGACGAGCAGTACTTC.

A note on this clonotype: One base away lies a much larger clone, so this may be a sequencing read error. V and J are TRBV9 and TRBJ2-3; possibly TRBD1 for D (5 bases). The last part of the DNA fits TRBJ2-1 better; the J call may be wrong. Germline V gives CDR1 SGDLS, CDR2 YYNGEE. The CDR3 loop spans 13 amino acids. Here the CDR3 DNA reads TGTGCCAGCAGCGCAGATGGGGCTTACGAGCAGTTCTTC. Amino acids: CASSADGAYEQFF.

This clonotype was found many times. This chain uses TRBV3-1 with TRBJ2-7; TRBD1 aligns across 11 bases. The CDR3 totals 15 residues. J lost 3 bases, V lost 5 bases, and 6 bases had no gene match. CDR1 LGHDT and CDR2 YNNKEL come from the germline V gene (reference sequence). CDR3 region: CASSRTGTGGYEQYF. The CDR3 DNA reads as TGTGCCAGCAGCAGAACCGGGACAGGGGGCTACGAGCAGTACTTC.

With respect to this clonotype: The junction differs from germline at one of its ends, possibly a read error. The chain links TRBV20-1 to TRBJ2-1; 10 bases match TRBD2. There are 17 residues in the CDR3. Germline loops: CDR1 DFQATT, CDR2 SNEGSKA (reference sequence). CDR3 region: CSAPSGLASTSYNELFF. The CDR3 nucleotides are TGCAGTGCTCCCTCGGGACTAGCGTCTACTTCCTACAATGAGCTGTTCTTC.

Of note for this clonotype: A read error is possible here, since a much larger clone lies one base away. This chain joins TRBV28 and TRBJ2-7; D is ambiguous. Looked up from germline, CDR1 is MDHEN and CDR2 is SYDVKM. There are 14 residues in the CDR3. CDR3 loop: CTSSLRARDYEQYF. The DNA of the CDR3 is TGTACCAGCAGTTTAAGGGCTAGGGACTACGAGCAGTACTTC.

This clonotype was counted many times. V is TRBV7-2 and J is TRBJ2-1, with 7 bases aligning to TRBD2. Looked up from germline, CDR1 is SGHTA and CDR2 is FQGNSA. This CDR3 spans 17 amino acids. V shed 7 bases and J 3 bases; nucleotides not matched to a gene: 15. CDR3 loop: CASTEYQSGKVYNEQFF. The CDR3 region has the DNA TGTGCCAGCACCGAATATCAAAGCGGGAAGGTCTACAATGAGCAGTTCTTC. Full variable domain (outside the CDR3, taken from reference TRBV7-2 and TRBJ2-1): GAGVSQSPSNKVTEKGKDVELRCDPISGHTALYWYRQSLGQGLEFLIYFQGNSAPDKSGLPSDRFSAERTGGSVSTLTIQRTQQEDSAVYLCASTEYQSGKVYNEQFFGPGTRLTVL.

This clonotype was observed a few times. The chain joins TRBV30 to TRBJ2-5; the D call may be TRBD1 or TRBD2 (5 bases each). CDR1 is GTSNPN and CDR2 is SVGIG in the germline V gene (reference sequence). V gave up 1 base and J gave up 5 bases, with 11 bases separating them. This CDR3 region has 13 residues. The CDR3 region is CAWSGGWWETQYF. CDR3 nucleotides: TGTGCCTGGAGTGGGGGGTGGTGGGAGACCCAGTACTTC.

The V gene is TRBV2, the J gene TRBJ2-3; 12 positions agree with TRBD2. Germline V lookup: CDR1 SNHLY, CDR2 FYNNEI. J gave up 1 base and V 4 bases, and 9 bases lay outside the gene matches. The CDR3 runs 18 residues. This CDR3 reads CASSVRLAGAGGTDTQYF. Here the CDR3 DNA reads TGTGCCAGCAGTGTTCGACTAGCGGGAGCGGGCGGCACAGATACGCAGTATTTT.

The chain is built from TRBV24-1 and TRBJ2-7, with 10 bases aligning to TRBD2. Germline V gives CDR1 KGHDR, CDR2 SFDVKD. The CDR3 runs to 16 residues. V shed 9 bases, J shed 3 bases, and the junction held 13 bases outside the gene matches. The CDR3 reads CATSAGTTSGNYEQYF. The CDR3 DNA follows: TGTGCCACCTCGGCTGGGACTACTAGCGGGAACTACGAGCAGTACTTC.

This clonotype turned up a few times. This chain links TRBV25-1 with TRBJ2-1; 11 nucleotides line up with TRBD2. CDR1 and CDR2 (germline): MGHDK, SYGVNS. The CDR3 spans 15 residues. The V segment lost 8 bases and the J segment 7 bases; nucleotides outside the gene matches: 10. The CDR3 loop is CASWRYLAGGNEQFF. The DNA for the CDR3 is TGTGCCAGCTGGAGGTACCTAGCGGGAGGTAATGAGCAGTTCTTC.

The sample holds many counts of this clonotype. The rearrangement uses TRBV7-3 and TRBJ2-1; 13 positions match TRBD2. In germline, CDR1 is SGHTA, CDR2 FQGTGA. With 0 bases clipped from V and 8 bases from J, the junction kept 4 bases outside the gene matches. CDR3 size: 16 residues. The CDR3 loop reads CASSLTGTSGIHEQFF. In DNA, the CDR3 is TGTGCCAGCAGCTTAACCGGGACTAGCGGGATCCATGAGCAGTTCTTC.

The V call is TRBV9, the J call TRBJ2-3, with D possibly being TRBD1 (5 bases). Germline V gene data show CDR1 as SGDLS and CDR2 as YYNGEE. V gave up 0 bases and J gave up 0 bases, with 8 bases separating them. The CDR3 is 15 residues long. In nucleotides, the CDR3 is TGTGCCAGCAGCGTAGTTGGGGCTAGCACAGATACGCAGTATTTT. This gives the protein CASSVVGASTDTQYF.

This clonotype was counted between two and nine times. This chain links TRBV3-1 with TRBJ1-1, with a weak D call TRBD1 (5 bases). Trimming stripped 7 bases from V and 3 bases from J, with 15 bases between. The CDR3 consists of 14 residues. Per the germline V gene, CDR1 is LGHDT and CDR2 is YNNKEL (reference sequence). CDR3 DNA sequence: TGTGCCAGCACGCCGGCAGGGCGCGACACTGAAGCTTTCTTT. It yields the protein CASTPAGRDTEAFF.

This clonotype was detected many times. The chain combines TRBV29-1 with TRBJ1-2; D is undetermined. Per germline, CDR1 SQVTM and CDR2 ANQGSEA. The CDR3 covers 12 residues. The V and J ends lost 6 bases and 0 bases respectively, with 8 bases between them. In nucleotides, the CDR3 is TGCAGCGTAAGGAACACTAACTATGGCTACACCTTC. Translating it yields CSVRNTNYGYTF.

For this clonotype: With a much larger clone just one base away, this may be a read error. Since the CDR3 does not end with the conserved phenylalanine or tryptophan, this likely comes from a read error. V is TRBV24-1 and J is TRBJ2-1; either TRBD1 or TRBD2 may fit D (5 bases each). From germline, CDR1 is KGHDR and CDR2 SFDVKD. CDR3 length: 15 amino acids. Deletions cut 1 base from V and 10 bases from J, with 16 bases between. CDR3 bases: TGTGCCACCAGTGATTTAGGGGCCAAACTAGAGGAGCAGTTCTCC. As protein: CATSDLGAKLEEQFS.

This clonotype was seen repeatedly, ten times or more. The V gene is TRBV20-1, the J gene TRBJ1-5, with 10 bases that match TRBD1. Per the germline V gene, CDR1 is DFQATT and CDR2 is SNEGSKA (reference sequence). J lost 7 bases, V lost 1 base, and 1 base had no gene match. The CDR3 has 13 residues. CDR3 nucleotides: TGCAGTGCTAGAGGGACAGGGGGACAGCCCCAGCATTTT. Its translation is CSARGTGGQPQHF.